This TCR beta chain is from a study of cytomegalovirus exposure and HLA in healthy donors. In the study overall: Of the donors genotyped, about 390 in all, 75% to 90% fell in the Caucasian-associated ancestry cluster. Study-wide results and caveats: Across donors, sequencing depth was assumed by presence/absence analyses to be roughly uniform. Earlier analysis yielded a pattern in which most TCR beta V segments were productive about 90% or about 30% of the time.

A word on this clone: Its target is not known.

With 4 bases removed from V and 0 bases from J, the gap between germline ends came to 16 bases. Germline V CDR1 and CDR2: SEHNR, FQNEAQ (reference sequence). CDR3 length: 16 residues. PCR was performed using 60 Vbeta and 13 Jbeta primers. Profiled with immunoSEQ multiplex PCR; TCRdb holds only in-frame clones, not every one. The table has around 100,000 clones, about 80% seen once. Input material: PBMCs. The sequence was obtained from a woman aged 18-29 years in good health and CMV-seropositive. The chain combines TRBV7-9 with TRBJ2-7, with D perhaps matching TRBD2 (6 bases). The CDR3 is CASSSSGLPSSYEQYF. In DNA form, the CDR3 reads TGTGCCAGCAGCTCATCGGGACTCCCGAGCTCCTACGAGCAGTACTTC.